What follows are 31 T cell receptor beta chains derived from one specimen sequenced in a study of blood T cell repertoires in COVID-19. The repertoire was sequenced with immunoSEQ multiplex PCR; TCRdb's copy has only in-frame clones and lacks some. The table has about 190,000 clones, 65% to 85% seen once; the top ten hold 2.5% to 3.5%. Input material: PBMCs or T cells enriched from blood (not recorded which). These receptors were taken from a woman in her twenties or thirties who had recovered from COVID-19.

This clone came up once. This chain links TRBV7-6 with TRBJ2-7; TRBD2 matches 12 bases. The germline CDR1 and CDR2 sequences are SGHVS and FNYEAQ. The CDR3 consists of 17 residues. J was trimmed by 4 bases and V by 1 base; bases with no gene match: 8. In DNA, the CDR3 is TGTGCCAGCAGCTTAGGGACTAGCGGGGTCCCAGCTTACGAGCAGTACGTC. Residues: CASSLGTSGVPAYEQYV.

As DNA, the CDR3 is TGTGCCAGCAGGGCAGGGACAGGGGACGGTGGAAACACCATATATTTT. Translation gives CASRAGTGDGGNTIYF. V is TRBV3-1 (or the pseudogene TRBV3-2) and J is TRBJ1-3, with 10 bases aligning to TRBD1. The germline V gene has CDR1 LGHDT and CDR2 YNNKEL (reference sequence). The CDR3 length is 16 residues. The J segment lost 3 bases and the V segment lost 6 bases, leaving 8 bases of the junction unmatched.

The chain uses TRBV15 and TRBJ1-1, with TRBD1 identical over 7 bases. The CDR3 has 13 amino acids. V lost 3 bases and J lost 3; bases outside the gene matches: 1. The germline V gene encodes CDR1 LNHNV and CDR2 YYDKDF (reference sequence). The CDR3: CATSRTGHTEAFF. The CDR3 DNA follows: TGTGCCACCAGCAGGACAGGGCACACTGAAGCTTTCTTT.

The chain uses TRBV15 and TRBJ1-5, with TRBD1 as a possible D gene (5 bases). V lost 0 bases to trimming and J lost 5 bases, with 14 bases between them. The germline gives CDR1 LNHNV, CDR2 YYDKDF (reference sequence). CDR3 size: 16 residues. CDR3 sequence reads: CATSRDLLGGDQPQHF. The CDR3 DNA follows: TGTGCCACCAGCAGAGATCTCCTCGGGGGGGATCAGCCCCAGCATTTT.

The chain is built from TRBV6-1 and TRBJ2-7, with 7 bases lining up with TRBD1. With 2 bases clipped from V and 0 bases from J, the junction kept 4 bases outside the gene matches. The CDR3 extends over 15 amino acids. From germline, CDR1 is MNHNS and CDR2 SASEGT. Here the CDR3 DNA reads TGTGCCAGCAGTGAACAAGGGGGCGCCTCCTACGAGCAGTACTTC. Its protein product is CASSEQGGASYEQYF.

The rearrangement joins TRBV6-1 to TRBJ1-3; D unclear. The length of the CDR3 is 14 residues. Trimming removed 2 bases at V and 4 bases at J, with 9 bases between. From germline, CDR1 is MNHNS and CDR2 SASEGT. This CDR3 reads CASSELGEGNTIYF. The CDR3 DNA reads TGTGCCAGCAGTGAACTAGGAGAAGGAAACACCATATATTTT.

V gene TRBV28 combines with J gene TRBJ2-2; TRBD1 matches 9 bases. V lost 6 bases, J lost 4 bases, and 3 bases stayed unmatched. This CDR3 spans 14 amino acids. The V gene's germline CDR1 is MDHEN and CDR2 SYDVKM. The CDR3 DNA sequence: TGTGCCAGCAGATTGACAGGGGGCACCGGGGAGCTGTTTTTT. It encodes CASRLTGGTGELFF.

V gene TRBV19 combines with J gene TRBJ1-5, with D possibly matching TRBD1 (6 bases). CDR3 length: 15 residues. The germline CDR1 and CDR2 sequences are LNHDA and SQIVND (reference sequence). Between the trimmed V and J ends, which lost 5 bases and 6 bases, there was a span of 17 bases. In DNA form, the CDR3 reads TGTGCCAGTAGTGGTCGGACAGTCTCGCGTCAGCCCCAGCATTTT. Translation gives CASSGRTVSRQPQHF.

The chain links TRBV20-1 to TRBJ1-3; no clear D gene. Germline V CDR1 and CDR2: DFQATT, SNEGSKA (reference sequence). CDR3 length equals 11 residues. The CDR3 loop reads CLSGTGNTIYF. Written as DNA, the CDR3 is TGCCTCAGCGGGACTGGAAACACCATATATTTT.

The chain has TRBV7-9 and TRBJ2-7, with 12 bases matching TRBD2. Trimming cost V 5 bases and J 1 base; bases outside gene matches: 15. In germline, CDR1 is SEHNR, CDR2 FQNEAQ (reference sequence). The CDR3 has 19 residues. CDR3 protein: CASSQGPSGGAYLSYEQYV. The CDR3 coding sequence is TGTGCCAGCAGCCAGGGGCCTAGCGGGGGGGCTTACCTTTCCTACGAGCAGTACGTC.

The chain carries TRBV15 and TRBJ2-3; D is undetermined. From germline, CDR1 is LNHNV and CDR2 YYDKDF (reference sequence). The CDR3 has 14 amino acids. Trimming left V 5 bases short and J 5 bases short, with 14 bases between. The CDR3 sequence: CATSDTVRIDTQYF. The CDR3 coding sequence is TGTGCCACCAGCGACACCGTACGGATAGATACGCAGTATTTT.

This rearrangement joins TRBV20-1 to TRBJ2-1, with 8 bases fitting TRBD2. Germline CDR1 is DFQATT and CDR2 is SNEGSKA (reference sequence). The trim removed 3 bases at V and 3 bases at J, leaving 7 bases unmatched. The length of the CDR3 is 15 residues. The CDR3 DNA reads as TGCAGTGCTAGTGCTGCGGGGGGCCTCTACAATGAGCAGTTCTTC. This gives the protein CSASAAGGLYNEQFF.

This chain connects TRBV6-5 to TRBJ2-7; 7 bases fit TRBD1. Trimming took 7 bases from V and 2 from J; bases not matched to a gene: 5. The CDR3 consists of 13 residues. Germline V gives CDR1 MNHEY, CDR2 SVGAGI. The CDR3 region is CASIYRGAYEQYF. As DNA, the CDR3 is TGTGCCAGCATCTACAGGGGCGCCTACGAGCAGTACTTC.

The chain has TRBV19 and TRBJ1-1; no firm D call. CDR3 length: 14 residues. CDR1 and CDR2 (germline): LNHDA, SQIVND (reference sequence). V was pared by 3 bases and J by 1 base, with 9 bases between. CDR3 residues: CASSIRGGNTEAFF. As DNA, the CDR3 is TGTGCCAGTAGTATTCGCGGAGGGAACACTGAAGCTTTCTTT. The whole variable domain, remainder taken from reference TRBV19 and TRBJ1-1, is DGGITQSPKYLFRKEGQNVTLSCEQNLNHDAMYWYRQDPGQGLRLIYYSQIVNDFQKGDIAEGYSVSREKKESFPLTVTSAQKNPTAFYLCASSIRGGNTEAFFGQGTRLTVV.

The chain combines TRBV18 with TRBJ1-1; D remains unclear. Per germline, CDR1 KGHSH and CDR2 LQKENI. This CDR3 region has 14 residues. V was shortened by 1 base and J by 0 bases, with 6 bases between the two germline ends. DNA of the CDR3: TGTGCCAGCTCACCACTCCCTGTGAACACTGAAGCTTTCTTT. As protein: CASSPLPVNTEAFF.

There are a few counts of this clone. CDR3: CAISGKGQGVAEAFF. In DNA form, the CDR3 reads TGTGCCATCAGTGGAAAGGGACAGGGCGTCGCTGAAGCTTTCTTT. The gene calls are TRBV10-3 and TRBJ1-1; 9 bases map to TRBD1. The CDR3 covers 15 residues. V shed 4 bases, J shed 6 bases, and the junction held 9 bases outside the gene matches. CDR1 and CDR2 (germline): ENHRY, SYGVKD.

This sequence joins TRBV7-6 and TRBJ1-5; a possible D gene is TRBD1 (6 bases). Germline loops: CDR1 SGHVS, CDR2 FNYEAQ. V dropped 3 bases and J dropped 0 bases, with 6 bases sitting between them. The CDR3 loop spans 14 amino acids. For the CDR3, the DNA is TGTGCCAGCAGCTTGGACAGTAGCAATCAGCCCCAGCATTTT. Translation gives CASSLDSSNQPQHF.

The rearrangement links TRBV28 to TRBJ2-3; the match to TRBD2 covers 10 bases. Germline V gene data show CDR1 as MDHEN and CDR2 as SYDVKM. The CDR3 is 16 amino acids. With 4 bases clipped from V and 3 bases from J, the junction kept 7 bases outside the gene matches. CDR3 amino acids: CASSSLAGVITDTQYF. In DNA form, the CDR3 reads TGTGCCAGCAGTTCCCTAGCGGGAGTGATAACAGATACGCAGTATTTT.

This clone has more than one count but fewer than ten. J is TRBJ2-1 and V is TRBV28; 10 bases are a match to TRBD2. This CDR3 comprises 22 residues. Germline CDR1 is MDHEN and CDR2 is SYDVKM. Unmatched junction bases numbered 24, after V lost 3 bases and J lost 4 bases. For the CDR3, the DNA is TGTGCCAGCAGTTTTTTTAGGTTCCTCGCCGAGCGCATAGCGGGGGGATACAATGAGCAGTTCTTC. Its protein is CASSFFRFLAERIAGGYNEQFF.

V gene TRBV4-1 combines with J gene TRBJ2-1, with TRBD2 identical over 9 bases. The germline V gene encodes CDR1 MGHRA and CDR2 YSYEKL. The V gene end was trimmed by 7 bases and the J gene end by 7 bases; junction bases not matched to a gene: 17. CDR3 length: 17 residues. The CDR3 bases are TGCGCCAGCACCCCAATCCAAGTAGCGGGAGAGTCGAATGAGCAGTTCTTC. Translating it yields CASTPIQVAGESNEQFF.

The genes are TRBV7-2 and TRBJ2-2; TRBD1 aligns across 8 bases. The junction had 8 bases not matched to a gene; V was cut back by 5 bases and J by 3 bases. CDR1 is SGHTA, CDR2 FQGNSA, per germline. This CDR3 has 16 amino acids. The CDR3 coding sequence is TGTGCCAGCAGCCCCGGACAGGGTTCGGACACCGGGGAGCTGTTTTTT. Protein: CASSPGQGSDTGELFF.

The rearrangement joins TRBV6-4 to TRBJ2-7; 8 bases align to TRBD1. Germline V lookup: CDR1 MRHNA, CDR2 SNTAGT. Trimming cost V 2 bases and J 8 bases; bases outside gene matches: 5. The CDR3 covers 13 residues. In nucleotides, the CDR3 is TGTGCCAGCAGTGACGATGGACAGGGAAAGCAGTACTTC. This codes for CASSDDGQGKQYF.

The rearrangement uses TRBV7-2 and TRBJ2-5, with D unresolved. With 5 bases removed from V and 5 bases from J, the gap between germline ends came to 18 bases. The CDR3 has 15 residues. Per the germline V gene, CDR1 is SGHTA and CDR2 is FQGNSA. The CDR3 here is CASSLTMGSTETQYF. The DNA for the CDR3 is TGTGCCAGCAGCCTAACCATGGGCTCAACGGAGACCCAGTACTTC.

The chain employs TRBV19 and TRBJ2-2; TRBD1 agrees at 10 bases. Germline values: CDR1 LNHDA, CDR2 SQIVND (reference sequence). Losses at the gene ends were 7 bases for V and 4 bases for J; bases not matched to a gene: 9. The CDR3 has 16 residues. The CDR3 DNA sequence: TGTGCCAGTATTCAATCCGGGACAGGGGTCACCGGGGAGCTGTTTTTT. It yields the protein CASIQSGTGVTGELFF.

This clone has only one observation. The chain couples TRBV7-2 to TRBJ1-5, with TRBD1 matching over 8 bases. Germline CDR1 SGHTA, CDR2 FQGNSA. Trimming took 1 base from V and 3 from J; bases not matched to a gene: 5. This CDR3 region has 16 residues. The CDR3 DNA follows: TGTGCCAGCAGCTTAGGGTCAGGGGGCGTCAATCAGCCCCAGCATTTT. Protein: CASSLGSGGVNQPQHF.

The V and J genes are TRBV25-1 and TRBJ1-1; TRBD1 matches at 7 bases. CDR1 and CDR2 from the germline V gene are MGHDK and SYGVNS. Losses at the gene ends were 1 base for V and 5 bases for J; bases not matched to a gene: 10. There are 16 residues in the CDR3. CDR3 in DNA: TGTGCCAGCAGTGAATTAGAGGGGGCGCTAAATACTGAAGCTTTCTTT. The encoded protein is CASSELEGALNTEAFF.

This chain joins TRBV27 and TRBJ1-1; tentative D call: TRBD1 (5 bases). CDR1 is MNHEY and CDR2 is SMNVEV in the germline V gene (reference sequence). The CDR3 has 13 amino acids. V was clipped by 1 base and J by 8 bases, with 11 bases between them. CDR3 sequence reads: CASSLWAGYEAFF. The CDR3 coding sequence is TGTGCCAGCAGTTTATGGGCAGGGTACGAAGCTTTCTTT.

This clone was recorded once. The gene calls are TRBV18 and TRBJ1-1; possible D gene TRBD1, 5 bases. The CDR3 is 14 residues long. Deletions cut 3 bases from V and 5 bases from J, with 13 bases between. The germline gives CDR1 KGHSH, CDR2 LQKENI. The CDR3 loop reads CASSPLDRWTEAFF. In DNA, the CDR3 is TGTGCCAGCTCACCGCTCGACAGATGGACTGAAGCTTTCTTT. The full variable domain, in which reference TRBV18 and TRBJ1-1 provide the parts outside the CDR3, is NAGVMQNPRHLVRRRGQEARLRCSPMKGHSHVYWYRQLPEEGLKFMVYLQKENIIDESGMPKERFSAEFPKEGPSILRIQQVVRGDSAAYFCASSPLDRWTEAFFGQGTRLTVV.

The chain couples TRBV7-2 to TRBJ2-3, with D uncertain. Germline values: CDR1 SGHTA, CDR2 FQGNSA. V was pared by 5 bases and J by 0 bases, with 6 bases between. The CDR3 has 13 amino acids. DNA for the CDR3: TGTGCCAGCAGCCAACGGAGCACAGATACGCAGTATTTT. Translated: CASSQRSTDTQYF.

The chain joins TRBV3-1 (or the pseudogene TRBV3-2) to TRBJ1-3; 9 bases match TRBD1. The V gene end was trimmed by 4 bases and the J gene end by 2 bases; junction bases not matched to a gene: 0. The CDR3 totals 14 residues. The V gene's germline CDR1 is LGHDT and CDR2 YNNKEL (reference sequence). The CDR3: CASSRQGAGNTIYF. DNA of the CDR3: TGTGCCAGCAGCCGACAGGGGGCTGGAAACACCATATATTTT.

The J gene is TRBJ1-6, the V gene TRBV18; possibly TRBD1 for D (6 bases). V gave up 4 bases and J gave up 0 bases, with 13 bases separating them. CDR1 and CDR2 (germline): KGHSH, LQKENI. The CDR3 is made up of 17 amino acids. The CDR3 nucleotides are TGTGCCAGCTCACTACAGGGACCGAGCTCCTATAATTCACCCCTCCACTTT. It codes for CASSLQGPSSYNSPLHF.